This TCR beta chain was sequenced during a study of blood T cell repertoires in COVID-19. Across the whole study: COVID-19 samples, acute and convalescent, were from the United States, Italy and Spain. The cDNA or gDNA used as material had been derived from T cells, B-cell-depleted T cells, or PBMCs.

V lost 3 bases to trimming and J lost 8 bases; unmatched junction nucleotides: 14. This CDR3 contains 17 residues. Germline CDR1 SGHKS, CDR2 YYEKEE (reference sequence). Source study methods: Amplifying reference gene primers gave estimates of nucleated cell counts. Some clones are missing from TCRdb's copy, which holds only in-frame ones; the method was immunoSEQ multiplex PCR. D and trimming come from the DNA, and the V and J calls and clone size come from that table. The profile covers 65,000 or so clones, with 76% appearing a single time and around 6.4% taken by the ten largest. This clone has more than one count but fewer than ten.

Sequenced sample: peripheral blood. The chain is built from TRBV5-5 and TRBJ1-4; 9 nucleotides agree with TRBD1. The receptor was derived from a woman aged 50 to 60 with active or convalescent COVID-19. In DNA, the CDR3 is TGTGCCAGCAGCTCACCACTAGGGGGACAGGGTGGAGAAAAACTGTTTTTT. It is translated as CASSSPLGGQGGEKLFF.